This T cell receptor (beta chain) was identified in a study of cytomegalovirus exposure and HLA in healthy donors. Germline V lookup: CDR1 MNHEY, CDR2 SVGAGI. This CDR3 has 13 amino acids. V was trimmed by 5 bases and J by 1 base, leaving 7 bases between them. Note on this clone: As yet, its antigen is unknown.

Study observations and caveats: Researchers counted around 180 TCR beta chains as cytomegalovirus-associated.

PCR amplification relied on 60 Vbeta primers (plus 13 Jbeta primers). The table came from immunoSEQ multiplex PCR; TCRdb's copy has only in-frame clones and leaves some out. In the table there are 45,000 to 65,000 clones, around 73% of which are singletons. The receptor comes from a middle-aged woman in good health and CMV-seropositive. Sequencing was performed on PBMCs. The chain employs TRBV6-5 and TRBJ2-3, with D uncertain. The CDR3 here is CASSPFGTDTQYF. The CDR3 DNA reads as TGTGCCAGCAGTCCGTTCGGCACAGATACGCAGTATTTT.